This TCR beta chain was found in a study of blood T cell repertoires in COVID-19. Study-wide context: Samples taken during acute and convalescent COVID-19 were collected in the United States, Italy and Spain.

CDR3 length equals 15 residues. Trimming removed 7 bases from V and 0 bases from J, with 15 bases in between. From germline, CDR1 is LNHDA and CDR2 SQIVND (reference sequence). Authors' processing steps: Amplification from reference gene primers served as the basis for estimated nucleated cell counts. Clones were read by immunoSEQ multiplex PCR, and TCRdb kept only the in-frame ones, dropping some. D and trimming come from the DNA, and the V and J calls and clone size come from that table. The table has about 210,000 clones, around 90% seen once; the top ten hold approximately 1.7%. Material for sequencing was peripheral blood. This sequence originates from a man between 70 and 80 years old with acute or convalescent COVID-19. The chain uses TRBV19 and TRBJ1-1, with a tentative D call TRBD1 (5 bases). For the CDR3, the DNA is TGTGCCAGTATAATGTTGGGGGGTCTGAACACTGAAGCTTTCTTT. Encoded protein: CASIMLGGLNTEAFF.